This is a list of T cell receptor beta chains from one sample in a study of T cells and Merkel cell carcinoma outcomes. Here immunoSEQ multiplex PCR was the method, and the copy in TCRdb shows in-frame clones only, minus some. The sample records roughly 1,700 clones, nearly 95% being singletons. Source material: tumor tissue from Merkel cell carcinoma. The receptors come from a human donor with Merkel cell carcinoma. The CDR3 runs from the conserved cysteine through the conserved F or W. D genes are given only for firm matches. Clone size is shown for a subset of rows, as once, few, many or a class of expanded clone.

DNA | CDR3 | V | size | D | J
TGCGCCAGCAGCTTAACAGGGGGCTCAGATACGCAGTATTTT | CASSLTGGSDTQYF | TRBV5-1 | NA | TRBD1 | TRBJ2-3
TGTGCCAGCAGGTCTGACAGGGGCGAGCAGTACTTC | CASRSDRGEQYF | TRBV6-6 | NA | TRBD1 | TRBJ2-7
TGTGCCAGCAGTGACCTAGGGAAAGATGAGCAGTTCTTC | CASSDLGKDEQFF | TRBV2 | once | NA | TRBJ2-1
TGTGCCAGCAATCCAGGGGGGGCGAGCGAAGCTTTCTTT | CASNPGGASEAFF | TRBV6-5 | NA | TRBD1 | TRBJ1-1
TGCGCCAGCAGCCAAGAATGGGACCTGAACACTGAAGCTTTCTTT | CASSQEWDLNTEAFF | TRBV4-1 | NA | NA | TRBJ1-1
TGTGCCAGCAGCACAGGGACAGCGAACACTGAAGCTTTCTTT | CASSTGTANTEAFF | TRBV7-9 | NA | TRBD1 | TRBJ1-1
TGTGCCAGCAGCCAAGATCCACCGGGACACTATAGCTCTGGGGCCAACGTCCTGACTTTC | CASSQDPPGHYSSGANVLTF | TRBV4-2 | NA | NA | TRBJ2-6
TGTGCCAGCAGTCTAAGAGACAGGTCTAATGAAAAACTGTTTTTT | CASSLRDRSNEKLFF | TRBV11-2 | NA | NA | TRBJ1-4
TGTGCCAGTAGCAGAGCAGCGGGAACTAGCACAGATACGCAGTATTTT | CASSRAAGTSTDTQYF | TRBV19 | NA | TRBD2 | TRBJ2-3
TGTGCCAGCAGCCTACTTCAGCTCGGCGGGGGGGGTTACAATGAGCAGTTCTTC | CASSLLQLGGGGYNEQFF | TRBV7-6 | NA | TRBD2 | TRBJ2-1
TGCGCCAGCAGCCAAGAATGGGGTCAGCCCCAGCATTTT | CASSQEWGQPQHF | TRBV4-1 | NA | NA | TRBJ1-5
TGTGCCATCAGTATGGGTCAGGGCGTCTACGAGCAGTACTTC | CAISMGQGVYEQYF | TRBV10-3 | NA | NA | TRBJ2-7
TGCGCCAGCAGCTTGGGTGGACCCAGCTACGAGCAGTACTTC | CASSLGGPSYEQYF | TRBV5-1 | NA | NA | TRBJ2-7
TGTGCCAGCAGTAGCCGGGGGAATCAGCCCCAGCATTTT | CASSSRGNQPQHF | TRBV5-6 | NA | NA | TRBJ1-5
TGTGCCAGCAGCGGACCCCTGGACGGCCCTGAAGCTTTCTTT | CASSGPLDGPEAFF | TRBV11-2 | NA | NA | TRBJ1-1
TGTGCCAGTAATGTAGGGAACACCGGGGAGCTGTTTTTT | CASNVGNTGELFF | TRBV19 | NA | NA | TRBJ2-2
TGTGCCAGCAGCTCCGGACTAGCGGGAGATACGCAGTATTTT | CASSSGLAGDTQYF | TRBV13 | NA | TRBD2 | TRBJ2-3
TGTGCCAGCAGCGTAGAATCGCATTCACCCCTCCACTTT | CASSVESHSPLHF | TRBV9 | NA | NA | TRBJ1-6
TGCGCCAGCTGGTACGGGGGCGGGAATGAGCAGTTCTTC | CASWYGGGNEQFF | TRBV5-1 | NA | NA | TRBJ2-1
TGTGCCAGCAGCGTTAAGACAGGGTTAAAAATACAGCCCCAGCATTTT | CASSVKTGLKIQPQHF | TRBV9 | NA | TRBD1 | TRBJ1-5
TGTGCCAGTAGTATCCCACCTGCAGGAAAAACGGCCCAGCATTTT | CASSIPPAGKTAQHF | TRBV19 | NA | NA | TRBJ1-5
TGTGCCAGCAGCGTAAGGACGGGATCTGGAGAGACCCAGTACTTC | CASSVRTGSGETQYF | TRBV9 | NA | NA | TRBJ2-5
TGTGCCAGCAGTTTTGGATTTGAGGGGGTCATCTCTGGGGCCAACGTCCTGACTTTC | CASSFGFEGVISGANVLTF | TRBV27 | NA | NA | TRBJ2-6
TGTGCCAGCAGTCTCCAGGCGGGCAGCCACGAGCAGTACTTC | CASSLQAGSHEQYF | TRBV27 | NA | NA | TRBJ2-7
TGTGCCAGCAGCTCCGATGGGGCCTCTAGCTCCTACGAGCAGTACTTC | CASSSDGASSSYEQYF | TRBV7-9 | NA | NA | TRBJ2-7
TGTGCCAGCAGCTCCCGGACTAGCGGCCCCTACGAGCAGTACTTC | CASSSRTSGPYEQYF | TRBV6-5 | NA | TRBD2 | TRBJ2-7
TGTGCCACTTCTAGGCCTACTAGCGGGAGATCGGGTGAGCAGTTCTTC | CATSRPTSGRSGEQFF | TRBV19 | NA | TRBD2 | TRBJ2-1
TGTGCCAGCAGCTTTCTCGGGACAGGGGGCGAGCAGTACTTC | CASSFLGTGGEQYF | TRBV11-2 | NA | TRBD1 | TRBJ2-7
TGTGCCAGCAGTCCCCCGAGGACGGTTAAAGGGGTCACCTTC | CASSPPRTVKGVTF | TRBV27 | few | NA | TRBJ1-2
TGCAGCGTAACCGGGACTAGCGGGAGGAGGACCAAAAACATTCAGTACTTC | CSVTGTSGRRTKNIQYF | TRBV29-1 | NA | TRBD2 | TRBJ2-4
TGTGCCAGCAGTCCGGACAGGGGGCTCTACGAGCAGTACTTC | CASSPDRGLYEQYF | TRBV27 | NA | TRBD1 | TRBJ2-7
TGTGCCAGGGGGTTAGAGGTTCCCTACGAGCAGTACTTC | CARGLEVPYEQYF | TRBV19 | NA | NA | TRBJ2-7
TGTGCCAGCAGTTCTTTTAGCTACGAGCAGTACTTC | CASSSFSYEQYF | TRBV6-5 | NA | NA | TRBJ2-7
TGTGCCAGCTCACCTCAGGAGAACACCATATATTTT | CASSPQENTIYF | TRBV18 | NA | NA | TRBJ1-3
TGTGCCAGCAGTTACTCCCAAACTGTTGAGCAGTTCTTC | CASSYSQTVEQFF | TRBV6-6 | NA | NA | TRBJ2-1
TGTGCCAGCAGCTTCCGGCCGGGACTAGCGGTCACAGATACGCAGTATTTT | CASSFRPGLAVTDTQYF | TRBV5-4 | NA | TRBD2 | TRBJ2-3
TGTGCCAGCAGTTTTCGGGTGAGAGGAAACACCATATATTTT | CASSFRVRGNTIYF | TRBV28 | NA | NA | TRBJ1-3
TGTGCCAGCAGCTTCCGAGGGGGGTTGAGGGAAGCTTTCTTT | CASSFRGGLREAFF | TRBV5-4 | once | NA | TRBJ1-1
TGTGCCAGCAGTTACTCCCAGAACACCGGGGAGCTGTTTTTT | CASSYSQNTGELFF | TRBV6-6 | NA | NA | TRBJ2-2
TGTGCCAGAAGCTTCAATAAGCACCTCAAACGGTTCTTC | CARSFNKHLKRFF | TRBV5-3 | NA | NA | TRBJ2-1
TGTGCCAGCCAAAGACTAGCGGCCTACAATGAGCAGTTCTTC | CASQRLAAYNEQFF | TRBV28 | NA | TRBD2 | TRBJ2-1
TGTGCCAGCAGCTCGGGACTGGGAGACTATGGCTACACCTTC | CASSSGLGDYGYTF | TRBV11-2 | NA | NA | TRBJ1-2
TGTGCCAGCAGGCCGGGACAGGGGCAAAATCAGCCCCAGCATTTT | CASRPGQGQNQPQHF | TRBV27 | NA | TRBD1 | TRBJ1-5
TGTGCCAGCTCACCACGACCGGGACAGACCAATCAGCCCCAGCATTTT | CASSPRPGQTNQPQHF | TRBV18 | NA | TRBD1 | TRBJ1-5
TGTGCCAGCAGTCCCCAGGTCTCGATTGGTGAAAAACTGTTTTTT | CASSPQVSIGEKLFF | TRBV2 | NA | NA | TRBJ1-4
TGTGCCAGTAGTAGGGGACCGAACACTGAAGCTTTCTTT | CASSRGPNTEAFF | TRBV19 | NA | NA | TRBJ1-1